These T cell receptor beta chains were read from a single sample in a study of blood T cells in healthy people across ages. TCRdb redid the calling of the 5' RACE reads with MiXCR, one entry per CDR3 protein. Here the sample spans about 800,000 distinct CDR3 sequences, 55% to 70% being singletons. The material sequenced was blood. The receptor source for this set is a man younger than 45 in good health. Each CDR3 is given with its conserved first and last residue. D genes are given only for firm matches. The size of a clone is reported for some rows only, either as once, few or many, or as a class for expanded clones.

CDR3 protein: CASSLAADSPLHF; CDR3 DNA: TGTGCCAGCAGTTTAGCGGCCGATTCACCCCTCCACTTT; J gene: TRBJ1-6; D gene: .; clone size: many; V gene: TRBV12-3/TRBV12-4
CDR3 protein: CASSPVYGEYNEQFF; CDR3 DNA: TGTGCCAGCTCACCTGTATACGGGGAGTACAATGAGCAGTTCTTC; J gene: TRBJ2-1; D gene: .; clone size: .; V gene: TRBV18
CDR3 protein: CASSYSADTQYF; CDR3 DNA: TGTGCCAGCAGCTATAGCGCAGATACGCAGTATTTT; J gene: TRBJ2-3; D gene: .; clone size: many; V gene: TRBV7-2
CDR3 protein: CASSRFTTSGGDFTDTQYF; CDR3 DNA: TGTGCCAGCAGCCGATTCACTACTTCGGGGGGCGACTTCACAGATACGCAGTATTTT; J gene: TRBJ2-3; D gene: .; clone size: once; V gene: TRBV4-2
CDR3 protein: CSARPQGNEQFF; CDR3 DNA: TGCAGTGCTAGACCCCAGGGGAATGAGCAGTTCTTC; J gene: TRBJ2-1; D gene: .; clone size: once; V gene: TRBV20-1
CDR3 protein: CSATSGAGVYNEQFF; CDR3 DNA: TGCAGTGCTACCTCAGGGGCGGGGGTATACAATGAGCAGTTCTTC; J gene: TRBJ2-1; D gene: .; clone size: .; V gene: TRBV20-1
CDR3 protein: CSASSGGVLTF; CDR3 DNA: TGCAGTGCTAGTTCGGGCGGCGTCCTGACTTTC; J gene: TRBJ2-6; D gene: .; clone size: few; V gene: TRBV20-1
CDR3 protein: CASSLKVGEQYF; CDR3 DNA: TGCGCCAGCAGCTTAAAGGTTGGCGAGCAGTACTTC; J gene: TRBJ2-7; D gene: .; clone size: .; V gene: TRBV5-1
CDR3 protein: CASSQEQVWGTEAFF; CDR3 DNA: TGTGCCAGCAGCCAAGAACAGGTTTGGGGCACTGAAGCTTTCTTT; J gene: TRBJ1-1; D gene: .; clone size: .; V gene: TRBV3-1
CDR3 protein: CASSPRINYNEQFF; CDR3 DNA: TGTGCCAGCAGCCCACGGATCAACTACAATGAGCAGTTCTTC; J gene: TRBJ2-1; D gene: .; clone size: .; V gene: TRBV12-3/TRBV12-4
CDR3 protein: CASSPGTGGEQYF; CDR3 DNA: TGTGCCAGCAGCCCCGGGACAGGGGGTGAGCAGTACTTC; J gene: TRBJ2-7; D gene: TRBD1; clone size: many; V gene: TRBV7-2
CDR3 protein: CASSLDGLGRGAYNEQFF; CDR3 DNA: TGTGCCAGCAGCTTAGATGGGTTAGGGCGGGGGGCCTACAATGAGCAGTTCTTC; J gene: TRBJ2-1; D gene: TRBD2; clone size: few; V gene: TRBV7-2
CDR3 protein: CASSSKLTPSGSQETQFF; CDR3 DNA: TGTGCCAGCAGCAGCAAACTGACTCCTAGCGGGAGTCAAGAGACCCAGTTCTTC; J gene: TRBJ2-1; D gene: .; clone size: .; V gene: TRBV21-1
CDR3 protein: CASLKTLTQNIQYF; CDR3 DNA: TGCGCCAGCCTAAAGACCCTTACTCAAAACATTCAGTACTTC; J gene: TRBJ2-4; D gene: .; clone size: once; V gene: TRBV5-1
CDR3 protein: CSAALGTEKAFF; CDR3 DNA: TGCAGTGCCGCACTTGGGACAGAAAAAGCTTTCTTT; J gene: TRBJ1-1; D gene: TRBD1; clone size: .; V gene: TRBV20-1
CDR3 protein: CASSLAAGGNTEAFF; CDR3 DNA: TGTGCCAGCAGCTTAGCGGCCGGTGGGAACACTGAAGCTTTCTTT; J gene: TRBJ1-1; D gene: .; clone size: few; V gene: TRBV7-9
CDR3 protein: CSARSGAPNEKLFF; CDR3 DNA: TGCAGTGCTAGATCAGGGGCGCCGAATGAAAAACTGTTTTTT; J gene: TRBJ1-4; D gene: .; clone size: .; V gene: TRBV20-1
CDR3 protein: CASSQEGTDRNYGYTF; CDR3 DNA: TGTGCCAGCAGCCAAGAAGGAACGGACCGTAACTATGGCTACACCTTC; J gene: TRBJ1-2; D gene: .; clone size: .; V gene: TRBV3-1